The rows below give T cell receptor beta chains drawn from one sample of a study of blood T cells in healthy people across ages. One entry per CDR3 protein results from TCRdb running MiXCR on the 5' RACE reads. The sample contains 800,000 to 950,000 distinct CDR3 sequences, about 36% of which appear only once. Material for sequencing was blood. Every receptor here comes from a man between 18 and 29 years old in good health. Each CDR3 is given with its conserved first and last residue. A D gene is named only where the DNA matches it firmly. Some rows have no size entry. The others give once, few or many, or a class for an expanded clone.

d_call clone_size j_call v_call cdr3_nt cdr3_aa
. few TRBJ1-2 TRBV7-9 TGTGCCAGCACCGGGGACACTTTACTCTATGGCTACACCTTC CASTGDTLLYGYTF
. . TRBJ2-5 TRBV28 TGTGCCAGCAAGGGACCGTACCAAGAGACCCAGTACTTC CASKGPYQETQYF
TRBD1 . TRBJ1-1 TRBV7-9 TGTGCCAGCAGCGGGACAGGGTTCATGAACACTGAAGCTTTCTTT CASSGTGFMNTEAFF
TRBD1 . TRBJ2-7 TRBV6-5 TGTGCCAGCAGTTACAGGGACAGGGTATTCGACGAGCAGTACTTC CASSYRDRVFDEQYF
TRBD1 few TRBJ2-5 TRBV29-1 TGCAGCGTTTTGAGGGGACAGGGGTCCAATGAGCAGTACTTC CSVLRGQGSNEQYF
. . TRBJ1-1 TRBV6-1 TGTGCCAGCAGTGAGATGAACAGTTGGAACACTGAAGCTTTCTTT CASSEMNSWNTEAFF
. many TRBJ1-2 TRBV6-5 TGTGCCAGCAGTTACGGTTCCCTCCAGGCGGACTATGGCTACACCTTC CASSYGSLQADYGYTF
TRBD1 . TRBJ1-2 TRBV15 TGTGCCACCAGCAGAGAAGGGGGCCCGAGGCCCCTCTATGGCTACACCTTC CATSREGGPRPLYGYTF
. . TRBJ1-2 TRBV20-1 TGCAGTGTTAGGAAGGGCAGGGACTATGGCTACACCTTC CSVRKGRDYGYTF
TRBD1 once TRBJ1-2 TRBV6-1 TGTGCCAGCAGCAACCGGGACAGTAGGGGCTATGGCTACACCTTC CASSNRDSRGYGYTF
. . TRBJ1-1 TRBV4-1 TGCGCCAGCAGCCAAGGGCCCGATGGGACTGAAGCTTTCTTT CASSQGPDGTEAFF
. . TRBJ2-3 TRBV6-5 TGTGCCAGCATCCCCTCGGGCGGCCACACAGATACGCAGTATTTT CASIPSGGHTDTQYF
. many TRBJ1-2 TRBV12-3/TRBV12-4 TGTGCCAGCAGCGCCGCGGGGGGCTACACCTTC CASSAAGGYTF
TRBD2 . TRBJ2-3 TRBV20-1 TGCAGTGCTATTCGAGCGGGGGCCACAGATACGCAGTATTTT CSAIRAGATDTQYF
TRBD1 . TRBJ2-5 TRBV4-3 TGCGCCAGCAGCCATCACACCGGGACAGTCAATGAGCAGTACTTC CASSHHTGTVNEQYF
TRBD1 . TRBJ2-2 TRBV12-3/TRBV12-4 TGTGCCAGCAGCTACCGGACAGGGGGGATCGGGGAGCTGTTTTTT CASSYRTGGIGELFF
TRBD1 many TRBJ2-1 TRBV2 TGTGCCACTCAGGGGGCCAAGGATGAGCAGTTCTTC CATQGAKDEQFF
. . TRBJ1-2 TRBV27 TGTGCCAGCAGTAATGGGTGGTATGGCTACACCTTC CASSNGWYGYTF
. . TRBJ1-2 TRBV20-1 TGCAGTACTAGACCACAGCCAAAGGGGGAACAGGGCTCCCTTAACTATGGCTACACCTTC CSTRPQPKGEQGSLNYGYTF
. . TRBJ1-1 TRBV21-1 TGTGCCAGCAGCAAAGTCCCCAGGGGAAGCGGCACTGAAGCTTTCTTT CASSKVPRGSGTEAFF
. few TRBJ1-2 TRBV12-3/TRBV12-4 TGTGCCAGCAGTTCCCGGGGCAGGGTCTACTATGGCTACACCTTC CASSSRGRVYYGYTF
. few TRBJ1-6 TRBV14 TGTGCCAGCAGCCCTGGACGGTCGGGTTCCTATAATTCACCCCTCCACTTT CASSPGRSGSYNSPLHF
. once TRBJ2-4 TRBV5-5 TGTGCCAGCAGCGAGTGGGGGAGGTCCAAAAACATTCAGTACTTC CASSEWGRSKNIQYF
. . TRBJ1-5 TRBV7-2 TGTGCCAGCAGCTTAGGTTACATTAGCAATCAGCCCCAGCATTTT CASSLGYISNQPQHF
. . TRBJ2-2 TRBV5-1 TGCGCCAGCAGCTTGGAGGACTCGCACACCGGGGAGCTGTTTTTT CASSLEDSHTGELFF
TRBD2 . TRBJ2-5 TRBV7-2 TGTGCCAGCAGCCAGAGGAGCGGGGGCACGCTCCAAGAGACCCAGTACTTC CASSQRSGGTLQETQYF
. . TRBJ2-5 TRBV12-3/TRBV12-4 TGTGCCAGCAGTTTGGGGCAGGTAATAGAGACCCAGTACTTC CASSLGQVIETQYF
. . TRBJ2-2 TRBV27 TGTGCCAGCAGTTTCCCCGGGGCGGGGAACACCGGGGAGCTGTTTTTT CASSFPGAGNTGELFF
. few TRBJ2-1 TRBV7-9 TGTGCCAGCAGCTTAGTCTTTTGGGAGCAGTTCTTC CASSLVFWEQFF
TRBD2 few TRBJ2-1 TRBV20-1 TGCAGTGCTAGAGGTCCGGGTCGCGGGGGGAAATACAATGAGCGGTTCTTC CSARGPGRGGKYNERFF
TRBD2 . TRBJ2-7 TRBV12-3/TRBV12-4 TGTGCCAGCAGCAATAGGGAGGGCTCCTACAATGAGCAGTACTTC CASSNREGSYNEQYF
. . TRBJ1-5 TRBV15 TGTGCCACCAGCAGAGATAGAAAGGCAGGGAGAAATCAGCCCCAGCATTTT CATSRDRKAGRNQPQHF
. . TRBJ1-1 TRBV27 TGTGCCAGCAGTTTATCGTGGGGCGGAGGCACTGAAGCTTTCTTT CASSLSWGGGTEAFF
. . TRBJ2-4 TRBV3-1 TGTGCCAGCAGCCAAGGAGATATCATTCAGTACTTC CASSQGDIIQYF
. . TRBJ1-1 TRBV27 TGTGCCAGCAGTCAATACTATTGGGGGGGGGCGAACACTGAAGCTTTCTTT CASSQYYWGGANTEAFF
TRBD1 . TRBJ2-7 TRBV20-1 TGCAGTGCTTCCTCGGGACAGGGGATCCCCCACGAGCAGTACTTC CSASSGQGIPHEQYF
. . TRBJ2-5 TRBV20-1 TGCAGTGCTAGCGGGCCGGCGCGGAAAGAGACCCAGTACTTC CSASGPARKETQYF
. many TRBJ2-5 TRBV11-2 TGTGCCAGCAGCCCCGCTGGCTCCGATGGGGAGACCCAGTACTTC CASSPAGSDGETQYF
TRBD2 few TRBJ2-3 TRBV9 TGTGCCAGCAGCACTCCGGGACTAGCATCAGATACGCAGTATTTT CASSTPGLASDTQYF
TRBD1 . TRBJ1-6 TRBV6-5 TGTGCCAGCAGTTACTCGACAGGGGGGTCCTATAATTCACCCCTCCACTTT CASSYSTGGSYNSPLHF
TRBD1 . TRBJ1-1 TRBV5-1 TGCGCCAGCAGCTTGCCAGGGGGCGGGAAAGCTTTCTTT CASSLPGGGKAFF
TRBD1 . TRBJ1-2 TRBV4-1 TGCGCCAGCAGCCGAACAGGGGGCGGCGGCTACACCTTC CASSRTGGGGYTF
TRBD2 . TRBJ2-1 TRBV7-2 TGTGCCAGCAGCAAGGGACTAGCGGGGGGGTCTTACAATGAGCAGTTCTTC CASSKGLAGGSYNEQFF
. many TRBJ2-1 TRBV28 TGTGCCAGCAGTCCTGGAGGGGGGGCCTACAATGAGCAGTTCTTC CASSPGGGAYNEQFF
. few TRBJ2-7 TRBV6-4 TGTGCCAGCAGTCTCGAGGGGCAGGTGGGCTACGAGCAGTACTTC CASSLEGQVGYEQYF
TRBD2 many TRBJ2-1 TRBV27 TGTGCCAGCAGTTTACCTAAGACTAGCGGTCGGGATGAGCAGTTCTTC CASSLPKTSGRDEQFF
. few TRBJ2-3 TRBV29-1 TGCAGCGTACGGGATCGGAAAAGCACAGATACGCAGTATTTT CSVRDRKSTDTQYF
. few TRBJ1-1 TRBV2 TGTGCCAGCAGTGAAGCGCCGAACACTGAAGCTTTCTTT CASSEAPNTEAFF
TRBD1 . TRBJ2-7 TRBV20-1 TGCAGTGCCACCTCCGCGGACAGGACCAGCTCCTACGAGCAGTACTTC CSATSADRTSSYEQYF
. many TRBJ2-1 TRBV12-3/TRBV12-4 TGTGCCAGCAGTTTCTCGGCGGTCTACAATGAGCAGTTCTTC CASSFSAVYNEQFF
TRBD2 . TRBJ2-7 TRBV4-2 TGTGCCAGCAGCTACCACGGGACTAGCGGGTACGAGCAGTACTTC CASSYHGTSGYEQYF
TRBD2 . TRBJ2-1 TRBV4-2 TGTGCCAGCAGCCAAGCCCAATCGTCGGGACTAGCCTACAATGAGCAGTTCTTC CASSQAQSSGLAYNEQFF
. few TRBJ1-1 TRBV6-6 TGTGCCAGCAGTCGGGGAGAGACGAACACTGAAGCTTTCTTT CASSRGETNTEAFF
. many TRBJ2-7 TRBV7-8 TGTGCCAGCAGCCCCGTGGACGAACACGAGCAGTACTTC CASSPVDEHEQYF
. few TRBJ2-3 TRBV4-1 TGCGCCAGCAGCCAAGATAGGCGACAGCTCTCTAGCACAGATACGCAGTATTTT CASSQDRRQLSSTDTQYF